This T cell receptor beta chain was sequenced for a study of blood T cell repertoires in COVID-19. About the research overall: Sites across the United States, Italy and Spain contributed samples from acute and convalescent COVID-19. PBMCs, B-cell-depleted T cells, or T cells provided the cDNA or gDNA that made up the material.

Looked up from germline, CDR1 is SGDLS and CDR2 is YYNGEE. Trimming took off 0 bases at V and 7 bases at J, with 16 bases between the two ends. The CDR3 contains 15 residues. Original processing notes: Researchers report that nucleated cell counts were estimated from reference gene primer amplification. The data were produced by immunoSEQ multiplex PCR, yet TCRdb's version contains in-frame clones alone and is incomplete. D and trimming were read from the DNA, whereas the V and J calls and clone size are those reported in that table. The repertoire has roughly 250,000 clones, 83% of them found once; the top ten carry around 7%.

The sequence was collected from a woman between 50 and 59 years old with acute or convalescent COVID-19. V is TRBV9 and J is TRBJ2-5, with unresolved D. Sequencing was performed on peripheral blood. The CDR3 reads CASSVVGDGLGTQYF. CDR3 bases: TGTGCCAGCAGCGTAGTAGGTGATGGGCTTGGGACCCAGTACTTC.